This T cell receptor (beta chain) was profiled in a study of PD-1 blockade in classical Hodgkin lymphoma. On the study more broadly: Patients had nivolumab dosed at 3 mg/kg, delivered intravenously every 2 weeks.

The patients all showed relapse after autologous stem cell transplantation, while their brentuximab vedotin exposure varied. Method: immunoSEQ multiplex PCR; TCRdb's copy keeps in-frame clones and lacks some. The sample contains more than 35,000 clones, around 80% of which appear only once. This clone has just one count. The antigen remains unidentified. Findings and caveats of the study: The study reported lower baseline TCR diversity in newly diagnosed patients than in healthy donors. Complete responders' diversity at baseline resembled that of newly diagnosed patients. Repertoires differed for reasons still undefined, possibly disease activity or prior therapy.

Trimming pared 0 bases from V and 3 bases from J, leaving 9 bases between. CDR3 length: 14 amino acids. Per the germline V gene, CDR1 is SGHRS and CDR2 is YFSETQ. The clonotype comes from a human donor with classical Hodgkin lymphoma. The rearrangement uses TRBV5-1 and TRBJ2-5; the D gene is possibly TRBD1 (6 bases). This material consisted of peripheral blood mononuclear cells (PBMCs), taken before the second cycle of nivolumab. CDR3 sequence reads: CASSLAAGEETQYF. The CDR3 DNA is TGCGCCAGCAGCTTGGCCGCAGGGGAAGAGACCCAGTACTTC.